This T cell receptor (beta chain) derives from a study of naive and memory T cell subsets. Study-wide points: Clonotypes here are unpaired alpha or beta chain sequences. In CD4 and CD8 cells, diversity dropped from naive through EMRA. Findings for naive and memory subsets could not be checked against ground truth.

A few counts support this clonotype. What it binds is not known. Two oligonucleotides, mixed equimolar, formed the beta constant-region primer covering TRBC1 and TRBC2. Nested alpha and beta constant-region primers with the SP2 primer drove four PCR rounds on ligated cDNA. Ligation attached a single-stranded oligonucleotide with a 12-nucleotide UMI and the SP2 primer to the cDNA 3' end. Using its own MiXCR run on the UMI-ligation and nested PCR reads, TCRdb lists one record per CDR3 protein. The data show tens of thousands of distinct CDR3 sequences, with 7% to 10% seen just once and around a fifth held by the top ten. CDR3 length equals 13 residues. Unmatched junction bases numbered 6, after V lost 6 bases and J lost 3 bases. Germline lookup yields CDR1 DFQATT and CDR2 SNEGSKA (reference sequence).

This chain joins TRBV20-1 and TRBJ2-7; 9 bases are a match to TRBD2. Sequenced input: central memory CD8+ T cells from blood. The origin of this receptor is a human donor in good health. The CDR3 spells CSARTSENYEQYF. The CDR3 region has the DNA TGCAGTGCAAGGACTAGCGAGAACTACGAGCAGTACTTC.